This is a list of T cell receptor beta chains from one sample in a study of identical twins. TCRdb fed the 5' RACE reads into MiXCR, producing one record per CDR3 protein. The table includes some 710,000 distinct CDR3 sequences, approximately 6.1% detected once. Sequencing was carried out using naive T cells sorted from blood. The receptors stem from a man aged 18 to 29 in good health. Both conserved end residues are part of each CDR3. A D gene is named only where the DNA matches it firmly. The size of a clone is reported for some rows only, either as once, few or many, or as a class for expanded clones.

CDR3 protein: CASSLSAGGANVLTF
CDR3 DNA: TGTGCCAGCAGTTTATCGGCAGGTGGGGCCAACGTCCTGACTTTC
clone size: many
D gene: -
V gene: TRBV27
J gene: TRBJ2-6

CDR3 protein: CASTPDRVGTSEDTQYF
CDR3 DNA: TGCGCCAGCACCCCGGACAGGGTAGGAACTAGCGAAGATACGCAGTATTTT
clone size: many
D gene: -
V gene: TRBV5-1
J gene: TRBJ2-3

CDR3 protein: CASSLEASGSSYNEQFF
CDR3 DNA: TGCGCCAGCAGCTTGGAGGCTAGCGGGAGCTCCTACAATGAGCAGTTCTTC
clone size: -
D gene: TRBD2
V gene: TRBV5-1
J gene: TRBJ2-1

CDR3 protein: CASSGTMPTYEQYF
CDR3 DNA: TGTGCCAGCAGCGGGACAATGCCCACCTACGAGCAGTACTTC
clone size: -
D gene: -
V gene: TRBV27
J gene: TRBJ2-7

CDR3 protein: CASSKPSGVGNEQFF
CDR3 DNA: TGTGCCAGCAGCAAACCTAGCGGAGTCGGAAATGAGCAGTTCTTC
clone size: -
D gene: TRBD2
V gene: TRBV12-3/TRBV12-4
J gene: TRBJ2-1

CDR3 protein: CASSQDAPRARRGVETQYF
CDR3 DNA: TGTGCCAGCAGCCAAGATGCCCCCCGCGCTAGGAGGGGAGTGGAGACCCAGTACTTC
clone size: many
D gene: -
V gene: TRBV4-2
J gene: TRBJ2-5

CDR3 protein: CATSEAGGQETQYF
CDR3 DNA: TGTGCCACCAGTGAGGCCGGGGGACAAGAGACCCAGTACTTC
clone size: many
D gene: -
V gene: TRBV24-1
J gene: TRBJ2-5

CDR3 protein: CASSLEPSVGGGYTF
CDR3 DNA: TGCGCCAGCAGCTTGGAGCCGTCAGTGGGGGGCGGCTACACCTTC
clone size: few
D gene: -
V gene: TRBV5-1
J gene: TRBJ1-2

CDR3 protein: CASSQHGGDDEKLFF
CDR3 DNA: TGTGCCAGCAGCCAGCACGGTGGGGACGATGAAAAACTGTTTTTT
clone size: -
D gene: -
V gene: TRBV4-2
J gene: TRBJ1-4

CDR3 protein: CASRPRTGDTGANVLTF
CDR3 DNA: TGTGCCAGCAGGCCAAGGACAGGGGACACTGGGGCCAACGTCCTGACTTTC
clone size: -
D gene: TRBD1
V gene: TRBV7-9
J gene: TRBJ2-6

CDR3 protein: CASSQDRESGYTF
CDR3 DNA: TGTGCCAGCAGCCAAGATCGCGAGTCCGGCTACACCTTC
clone size: many
D gene: -
V gene: TRBV4-2
J gene: TRBJ1-2

CDR3 protein: CSATDYRDLNNEQFF
CDR3 DNA: TGCAGTGCTACGGATTACCGGGACCTCAACAATGAGCAGTTCTTC
clone size: many
D gene: -
V gene: TRBV20-1
J gene: TRBJ2-1

CDR3 protein: CSARDPGQTYEQYF
CDR3 DNA: TGCAGTGCTAGAGACCCGGGACAGACCTACGAGCAGTACTTC
clone size: many
D gene: TRBD1
V gene: TRBV20-1
J gene: TRBJ2-7

CDR3 protein: CASSSRDRGRGSQYF
CDR3 DNA: TGTGCCAGCAGTTCCCGGGACAGGGGTCGAGGGTCCCAGTACTTC
clone size: many
D gene: TRBD1
V gene: TRBV12-3/TRBV12-4
J gene: TRBJ2-5

CDR3 protein: CASSQEDLQQGARDGYTF
CDR3 DNA: TGCGCCAGCAGCCAGGAGGATCTCCAACAGGGGGCACGGGATGGCTACACCTTC
clone size: few
D gene: TRBD1
V gene: TRBV5-1
J gene: TRBJ1-2

CDR3 protein: CSVSRGRETQYF
CDR3 DNA: TGCAGTGTTAGCAGGGGGAGGGAGACCCAGTACTTC
clone size: many
D gene: -
V gene: TRBV20-1
J gene: TRBJ2-5

CDR3 protein: CACTSGPPGTQYF
CDR3 DNA: TGTGCCTGTACTAGCGGCCCCCCAGGGACCCAGTACTTC
clone size: few
D gene: TRBD2
V gene: TRBV30
J gene: TRBJ2-5

CDR3 protein: CASSPGLGHEQFF
CDR3 DNA: TGTGCCAGCAGCCCGGGACTAGGCCATGAGCAGTTCTTC
clone size: many
D gene: TRBD2
V gene: TRBV7-7
J gene: TRBJ2-1

CDR3 protein: CASSLGLGLASNEQFF
CDR3 DNA: TGTGCCAGCAGCTTAGGGCTCGGACTAGCGAGCAATGAGCAGTTCTTC
clone size: many
D gene: TRBD2
V gene: TRBV11-2
J gene: TRBJ2-1

CDR3 protein: CSATGAEAGNTIYF
CDR3 DNA: TGCAGTGCTACCGGGGCAGAGGCCGGAAACACCATATATTTT
clone size: many
D gene: -
V gene: TRBV20-1
J gene: TRBJ1-3

CDR3 protein: CASSQVGRGFRQNIQYF
CDR3 DNA: TGCGCCAGCAGCCAAGTGGGCAGGGGGTTCCGCCAAAACATTCAGTACTTC
clone size: -
D gene: TRBD1
V gene: TRBV4-1
J gene: TRBJ2-4

CDR3 protein: CATSRAPGEADTQYF
CDR3 DNA: TGTGCCACCAGCAGAGCTCCGGGAGAGGCAGATACGCAGTATTTT
clone size: -
D gene: -
V gene: TRBV15
J gene: TRBJ2-3

CDR3 protein: CASSPVGDNEQFF
CDR3 DNA: TGTGCCAGCTCACCGGTAGGGGACAATGAGCAGTTCTTC
clone size: -
D gene: -
V gene: TRBV18
J gene: TRBJ2-1

CDR3 protein: CAISEVAGITDTQYF
CDR3 DNA: TGTGCCATCAGTGAGGTAGCGGGCATCACAGATACGCAGTATTTT
clone size: -
D gene: TRBD2
V gene: TRBV10-3
J gene: TRBJ2-3

CDR3 protein: CASSFTPGQGVQPQHF
CDR3 DNA: TGCGCCAGCAGCTTTACTCCGGGACAGGGGGTTCAGCCCCAGCATTTT
clone size: few
D gene: TRBD1
V gene: TRBV5-1
J gene: TRBJ1-5

CDR3 protein: CSARDGGGGNSPLHF
CDR3 DNA: TGCAGTGCTAGAGATGGCGGGGGAGGCAATTCACCCCTCCACTTT
clone size: few
D gene: -
V gene: TRBV20-1
J gene: TRBJ1-6

CDR3 protein: CASSYSPGDEKETQYF
CDR3 DNA: TGTGCCAGCAGTTACTCGCCGGGGGACGAGAAAGAGACCCAGTACTTC
clone size: few
D gene: -
V gene: TRBV6-2/TRBV6-3
J gene: TRBJ2-5

CDR3 protein: CSARGAVADTQYF
CDR3 DNA: TGCAGTGCTAGAGGAGCAGTAGCAGATACGCAGTATTTT
clone size: many
D gene: -
V gene: TRBV20-1
J gene: TRBJ2-3

CDR3 protein: CASSQEGLAGGPLETQYF
CDR3 DNA: TGCGCCAGCAGCCAAGAAGGTCTAGCGGGAGGGCCTTTAGAGACCCAGTACTTC
clone size: -
D gene: TRBD2
V gene: TRBV4-1
J gene: TRBJ2-5

CDR3 protein: CASSLRVGGTDTQYF
CDR3 DNA: TGCGCCAGCAGCTTGCGGGTAGGGGGCACAGATACGCAGTATTTT
clone size: many
D gene: -
V gene: TRBV5-1
J gene: TRBJ2-3

CDR3 protein: CASSPRQGVWNEQFF
CDR3 DNA: TGTGCCAGCAGCCCTAGACAGGGGGTTTGGAATGAGCAGTTCTTC
clone size: many
D gene: TRBD1
V gene: TRBV7-2
J gene: TRBJ2-1

CDR3 protein: CASSFDSTKSNEQFF
CDR3 DNA: TGTGCCAGCAGTTTTGATTCGACTAAGTCGAATGAGCAGTTCTTC
clone size: many
D gene: -
V gene: TRBV12-3/TRBV12-4
J gene: TRBJ2-1

CDR3 protein: CSARPPTATRSSPLHF
CDR3 DNA: TGCAGTGCCCGGCCCCCAACGGCAACACGGAGTTCACCCCTCCACTTT
clone size: many
D gene: -
V gene: TRBV20-1
J gene: TRBJ1-6

CDR3 protein: CASCQQGPPYEQYF
CDR3 DNA: TGTGCCAGCTGCCAACAGGGACCCCCCTACGAGCAGTACTTC
clone size: few
D gene: -
V gene: TRBV28
J gene: TRBJ2-7

CDR3 protein: CASSLGTSGYTDTQYF
CDR3 DNA: TGTGCCAGCAGCCTCGGGACTAGCGGTTACACAGATACGCAGTATTTT
clone size: many
D gene: TRBD2
V gene: TRBV7-9
J gene: TRBJ2-3

CDR3 protein: CASSLWAGGDPTSTDTQYF
CDR3 DNA: TGTGCCAGCAGTTTATGGGCGGGAGGTGACCCAACTAGCACAGATACGCAGTATTTT
clone size: few
D gene: TRBD2
V gene: TRBV12-3/TRBV12-4
J gene: TRBJ2-3

CDR3 protein: CASTTEGGVTDTQYF
CDR3 DNA: TGTGCCAGCACTACCGAGGGAGGCGTCACAGATACGCAGTATTTT
clone size: many
D gene: -
V gene: TRBV28
J gene: TRBJ2-3

CDR3 protein: CASSEWLAEETQYF
CDR3 DNA: TGTGCCAGCAGTGAGTGGCTAGCGGAAGAGACCCAGTACTTC
clone size: -
D gene: TRBD2
V gene: TRBV2
J gene: TRBJ2-5

CDR3 protein: CASSLPRQESTSDGQETQYF
CDR3 DNA: TGTGCCAGCAGTCTCCCCCGACAGGAGTCAACTAGCGACGGTCAAGAGACCCAGTACTTC
clone size: few
D gene: -
V gene: TRBV11-2
J gene: TRBJ2-5

CDR3 protein: CASSGGVTRAQYF
CDR3 DNA: TGTGCCAGCAGTGGAGGTGTCACCCGGGCCCAGTACTTC
clone size: many
D gene: -
V gene: TRBV2
J gene: TRBJ2-5

CDR3 protein: CSAQGKGNQPQHF
CDR3 DNA: TGCAGTGCCCAGGGGAAAGGAAATCAGCCCCAGCATTTT
clone size: few
D gene: -
V gene: TRBV20-1
J gene: TRBJ1-5

CDR3 protein: CASSLAVVPFEAFF
CDR3 DNA: TGTGCCAGCAGCTTAGCGGTGGTTCCGTTTGAAGCTTTCTTT
clone size: -
D gene: -
V gene: TRBV7-9
J gene: TRBJ1-1

CDR3 protein: CRDSRGLAGVYNEQFF
CDR3 DNA: TGCAGAGATAGCCGCGGACTAGCGGGAGTCTACAATGAGCAGTTCTTC
clone size: -
D gene: TRBD2
V gene: TRBV29-1
J gene: TRBJ2-1

CDR3 protein: CASSDYRDSPQFF
CDR3 DNA: TGTGCCAGCAGTGATTACCGGGACTCGCCGCAGTTCTTC
clone size: -
D gene: -
V gene: TRBV6-2/TRBV6-3
J gene: TRBJ2-1

CDR3 protein: CASSGYRSDTGELFF
CDR3 DNA: TGTGCCAGCAGCGGTTATCGTTCGGACACCGGGGAGCTGTTTTTT
clone size: many
D gene: -
V gene: TRBV7-2
J gene: TRBJ2-2

CDR3 protein: CASSESPSGGVNEQFF
CDR3 DNA: TGCGCCAGCAGTGAGTCCCCTAGCGGTGGGGTAAATGAGCAGTTCTTC
clone size: many
D gene: TRBD2
V gene: TRBV10-2
J gene: TRBJ2-1

CDR3 protein: CSARNSGRSYNEQFF
CDR3 DNA: TGCAGTGCTAGAAATAGCGGGCGCTCCTACAATGAGCAGTTCTTC
clone size: many
D gene: TRBD2
V gene: TRBV20-1
J gene: TRBJ2-1

CDR3 protein: CSALVSSYNEQFF
CDR3 DNA: TGCAGTGCCCTCGTGAGCTCCTACAATGAGCAGTTCTTC
clone size: many
D gene: -
V gene: TRBV20-1
J gene: TRBJ2-1

CDR3 protein: CASSESPTDSYEQYF
CDR3 DNA: TGTGCCAGCAGCGAGAGCCCCACCGACAGCTACGAGCAGTACTTC
clone size: -
D gene: -
V gene: TRBV9
J gene: TRBJ2-7

CDR3 protein: CASSQEVLAGVPGELFF
CDR3 DNA: TGCGCCAGCAGCCAAGAGGTGCTAGCGGGAGTTCCCGGGGAGCTGTTTTTT
clone size: -
D gene: TRBD2
V gene: TRBV4-1
J gene: TRBJ2-2

CDR3 protein: CASSLGSGYSGEQFF
CDR3 DNA: TGTGCCAGCAGCTTAGGGAGCGGGTATAGCGGCGAGCAGTTCTTC
clone size: many
D gene: -
V gene: TRBV7-2
J gene: TRBJ2-1

CDR3 protein: CSVGRGSGTEAFF
CDR3 DNA: TGCAGCGTTGGTAGAGGGTCGGGGACTGAAGCTTTCTTT
clone size: many
D gene: -
V gene: TRBV29-1
J gene: TRBJ1-1

CDR3 protein: CASGGGDQPQHF
CDR3 DNA: TGTGCCAGCGGGGGGGGGGATCAGCCCCAGCATTTT
clone size: many
D gene: -
V gene: TRBV12-3/TRBV12-4
J gene: TRBJ1-5

CDR3 protein: CASSLEVAVGANVLTF
CDR3 DNA: TGTGCCAGCAGCTTAGAGGTTGCGGTTGGGGCCAACGTCCTGACTTTC
clone size: -
D gene: -
V gene: TRBV7-2
J gene: TRBJ2-6

CDR3 protein: CASSLMDSQETQYF
CDR3 DNA: TGCGCCAGCAGCTTGATGGACAGCCAAGAGACCCAGTACTTC
clone size: -
D gene: -
V gene: TRBV5-1
J gene: TRBJ2-5

CDR3 protein: CASSLKTANVLTF
CDR3 DNA: TGTGCCAGCAGTTTGAAAACGGCCAACGTCCTGACTTTC
clone size: many
D gene: -
V gene: TRBV12-3/TRBV12-4
J gene: TRBJ2-6

CDR3 protein: CASSSHERILVNEQFF
CDR3 DNA: TGTGCCAGCAGTTCGCACGAGCGGATCCTTGTCAATGAGCAGTTCTTC
clone size: many
D gene: -
V gene: TRBV12-3/TRBV12-4
J gene: TRBJ2-1

CDR3 protein: CASSSWTGGLYEQYF
CDR3 DNA: TGTGCCAGCAGTTCCTGGACAGGGGGCCTCTACGAGCAGTACTTC
clone size: many
D gene: TRBD1
V gene: TRBV12-3/TRBV12-4
J gene: TRBJ2-7

CDR3 protein: CASSVAGARSYNEQFF
CDR3 DNA: TGTGCCAGCAGTGTTGCAGGGGCGAGGTCCTACAATGAGCAGTTCTTC
clone size: few
D gene: -
V gene: TRBV12-3/TRBV12-4
J gene: TRBJ2-1